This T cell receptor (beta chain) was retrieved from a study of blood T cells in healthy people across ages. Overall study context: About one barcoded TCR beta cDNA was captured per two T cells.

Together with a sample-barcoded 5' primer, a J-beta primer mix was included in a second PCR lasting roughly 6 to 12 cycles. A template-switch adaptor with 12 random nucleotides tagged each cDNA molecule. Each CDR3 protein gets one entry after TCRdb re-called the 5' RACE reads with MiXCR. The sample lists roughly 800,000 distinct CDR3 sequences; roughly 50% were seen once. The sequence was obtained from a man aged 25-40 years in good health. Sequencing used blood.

The CDR3 DNA sequence: TGTGCCAGCGACCGGGGTCAGCCCCAAGAGACCCAGTACTTC. Amino acid sequence: CASDRGQPQETQYF. The genes are TRBV6-6 and TRBJ2-5; D is possibly TRBD2 (5 bases). The germline CDR1 and CDR2 sequences are MNHNY and SVGAGI (reference sequence). The CDR3 runs to 14 residues. V shed 8 bases and J shed 1 base, with 14 bases lying between them.